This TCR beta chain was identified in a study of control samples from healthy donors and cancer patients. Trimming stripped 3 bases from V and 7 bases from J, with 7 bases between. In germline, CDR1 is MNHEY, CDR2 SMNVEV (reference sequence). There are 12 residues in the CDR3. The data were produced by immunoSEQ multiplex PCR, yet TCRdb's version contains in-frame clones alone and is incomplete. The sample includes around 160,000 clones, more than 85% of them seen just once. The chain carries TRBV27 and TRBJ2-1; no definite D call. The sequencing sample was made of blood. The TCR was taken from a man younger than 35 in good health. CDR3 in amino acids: CASSFGTNEQFF. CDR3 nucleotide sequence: TGTGCCAGCAGTTTTGGAACTAATGAGCAGTTCTTC.